This T cell receptor (beta chain) was found in a study of human T cells and chemical hapten exposure. At the level of the study: Weekly administration of diphenylcyclopropenone to the scalp of patients continued throughout the roughly 23-week study.

TCRdb reanalysed the RACE reads using MiXCR and keeps one entry per CDR3 protein. The data show approximately 97,000 distinct CDR3 sequences, roughly 27% seen once. The time point is: patch test 3, about 24 weeks after DPC sensitization. The treatment is: therapeutic diphenylcyclopropenone sensitization with weekly scalp DPC. Trimming stripped 2 bases from V and 0 bases from J, with 7 bases between. Germline CDR1 MNHEY, CDR2 SVGAGI. CDR3 length equals 14 residues. The V and J genes are TRBV6-5 and TRBJ1-1, with D maybe TRBD1 (5 bases). The sequence derives from a middle-aged man with alopecia areata. Some clones in this sample may be carry-over from other donors' samples. The sample consisted of whole blood, taken in connection with sensitization to the hapten diphenylcyclopropenone (DPC). CDR3 sequence (DNA): TGTGCCAGCAGTTACCAGGGCATGAACACTGAAGCTTTCTTT. It codes for CASSYQGMNTEAFF.